The 4 T cell receptor beta chains below were found in one sample sequenced in a study of T cell repertoires in cytomegalovirus infection. One entry per CDR3 protein, called by TCRdb with MiXCR from the reads. Here the sample spans 490,000 or so distinct CDR3 sequences, around 11% being singletons. The sample comprised PBMCs. Receptors originate from a human donor in good health (CMV status not recorded). Some clones in this sample may be carry-over from other donors' samples.

This clonotype was observed many times. This chain connects TRBV29-1 to TRBJ2-5; D ambiguous. Germline CDR1 SQVTM, CDR2 ANQGSEA. The CDR3 is made up of 13 amino acids. V was trimmed by 4 bases and J by 1 base, leaving 10 bases between them. The CDR3, as DNA: TGCAGCGTTGCTCCCAGGCTCCAAGAGACCCAGTACTTC. As protein: CSVAPRLQETQYF.

CDR3 loop: CASSLEGWGSPLHF. CDR3 nucleotide sequence: TGCGCCAGCAGCTTGGAGGGTTGGGGTTCACCCCTCCACTTT. V is TRBV5-1 and J is TRBJ1-6, with D unclear. Between the trimmed V and J ends, which lost 0 bases and 9 bases, there was a span of 10 bases. This CDR3 has 14 residues. Germline V gene data show CDR1 as SGHRS and CDR2 as YFSETQ.

This clonotype was seen only a few times. The chain combines TRBV12-5 with TRBJ1-2; unclear D gene. The CDR3 runs 13 residues. The V gene's germline CDR1 is LGHNT and CDR2 FRNRAP. V lost 0 bases and J 5 bases, leaving 7 bases between the germline ends. The DNA for the CDR3 is TGTGCTAGTGGTTTGGTGGGCGGTTATGGCTACACCTTC. Translated, it gives CASGLVGGYGYTF.

This clonotype was found many times. CDR3 DNA: TGCAGCGTCCTCCTTGGCGGCTACACCTTC. It is translated as CSVLLGGYTF. The V call is TRBV29-1, the J call TRBJ1-2; no firm D call. CDR3 length: 10 amino acids. With 6 bases removed from V and 8 bases from J, the gap between germline ends came to 10 bases. Germline CDR1 and CDR2: SQVTM and ANQGSEA.